Shown below are 32 T cell receptor beta chains from a single sample sequenced in a study of T-cell reconstitution after alpha-beta-depleted transplantation in children. The TCRbeta library was prepared with unique molecular identifiers. In TCRdb, the PCR reads were re-called with MiXCR into one record per CDR3 protein. In the table there are about 510,000 distinct CDR3 sequences, roughly an eighth of which are singletons. This sample comprised PBMCs, mostly from graft donor cells, obtained 180 days after TCRalphabeta/CD19-depleted stem cell transplant. Receptor source: a female patient between 2 and 15 years old who had a stem cell transplant for aplastic anemia, so the T cells may come from the graft donor.

This chain uses TRBV7-2 with TRBJ2-7, with D tentatively TRBD2 (6 bases). V lost 2 bases to trimming and J lost 0 bases, with 17 bases between them. Germline V gene lookup returns CDR1 SGHTA and CDR2 FQGNSA. The CDR3 has 17 amino acids. This CDR3 reads CASSLPTGGRSSYEQYF. The CDR3, as DNA: TGTGCCAGCAGCTTACCGACCGGAGGGAGGTCCTCCTACGAGCAGTACTTC.

This clonotype has more than one count but fewer than ten. The gene calls are TRBV24-1 and TRBJ2-2, with 13 nucleotides matching TRBD2. V dropped 5 bases and J dropped 3; count of bases not matched to a gene: 8. Germline V gene data show CDR1 as KGHDR and CDR2 as SFDVKD. The CDR3 is 18 residues long. This CDR3 is CATSGWTSGRGYTGELFF. CDR3 bases: TGTGCCACCAGTGGCTGGACTAGCGGGAGAGGGTACACCGGGGAGCTGTTTTTT.

Concerning this clonotype itself: Since a much larger clone is just one base distant, this may be a read error. J is TRBJ2-1 and V is TRBV7-2, with 11 nucleotides matching TRBD2. Germline V gene lookup returns CDR1 SGHTA and CDR2 FQGNSA. This CDR3 spans 15 amino acids. CDR3 residues: CASSLLGLADNEHFF. The CDR3 nucleotides read TGTGCCAGCAGCCTACTGGGACTAGCGGACAATGAGCATTTCTTC.

The J gene is TRBJ2-1, the V gene TRBV7-9; 8 bases map to TRBD2. The CDR3 runs 14 residues. V lost 9 bases to trimming and J lost 0 bases; unmatched junction nucleotides: 4. CDR1 and CDR2 (germline): SEHNR, FQNEAQ (reference sequence). CDR3 residues: CARRSGNSYNEQFF. The CDR3 DNA sequence: TGTGCCAGACGTAGCGGGAACTCCTACAATGAGCAGTTCTTC.

This clonotype was found a few times. The chain links TRBV27 to TRBJ1-1; tentative D call: TRBD1 (5 bases). The germline gives CDR1 MNHEY, CDR2 SMNVEV (reference sequence). The CDR3 runs 15 residues. With 3 bases removed from V and 7 bases from J, the gap between germline ends came to 18 bases. CDR3 region: CASSFGLASRVEAFF. The CDR3 DNA reads as TGTGCCAGCAGTTTCGGACTTGCCTCCAGGGTTGAAGCTTTCTTT.

With respect to this clonotype: A much larger clone lies a single base off, so this may be a read error. The chain carries TRBV9 and TRBJ2-1, with a weak D call TRBD2 (6 bases). From germline, CDR1 is SGDLS and CDR2 YYNGEE. The CDR3 has 17 residues. Trimming took 0 bases from V and 5 from J, leaving 18 bases between them. The CDR3 spells CASSVVQEGPTHNEQFF. The CDR3 DNA reads as TGTGCCAGCAGCGTAGTACAGGAGGGACCAACCCACAATGAGCAGTTCTTC.

This clonotype was detected only a few times. One junction end does not reproduce the germline sequence, and a read error may be involved. The chain has TRBV18 and TRBJ2-6; 9 positions agree with TRBD1. Germline V gene sequence: CDR1 KGHSH, CDR2 LQKENI. The CDR3 loop spans 15 amino acids. The CDR3 sequence: CASSIQGAGANGLTF. In nucleotides, the CDR3 is TGTGCCAGCTCAATACAGGGGGCTGGGGCCAACGGCCTGACTTTC.

This clonotype was counted ten times or more. The chain has TRBV12-3 or TRBV12-4 and TRBJ1-1, with 11 bases that match TRBD1. CDR3 length equals 13 residues. V lost 3 bases and J lost 11; bases outside the gene matches: 5. CDR3 DNA: TGTGCCAGCAGTTTGGGGACAGGGGGAAGGGCTTTCTTT. Encoded protein: CASSLGTGGRAFF.

This clonotype was counted many times. The genes are TRBV19 and TRBJ2-3, with D perhaps matching TRBD2 (5 bases). The CDR3 sequence is 15 residues long. The germline CDR1 and CDR2 sequences are LNHDA and SQIVND (reference sequence). V lost 3 bases, J lost 1 base, and 11 bases lay in between. The CDR3 here is CASSIRDGGTDTQYF. CDR3 in DNA: TGTGCCAGTAGTATCCGAGACGGGGGCACAGATACGCAGTATTTT.

This clonotype was picked up a small number of times. The J gene is TRBJ1-5, the V gene TRBV15; D gene unclear. The V end was cut by 5 bases, the J end by 2 bases, with 7 bases between. Germline V gene lookup returns CDR1 LNHNV and CDR2 YYDKDF (reference sequence). The CDR3 has 13 amino acids. CDR3 protein: CATSGRRNQPQHF. The CDR3 DNA is TGTGCCACCAGCGGCAGGCGCAATCAGCCCCAGCATTTT.

This clonotype was observed a handful of times. The chain is built from TRBV5-6 and TRBJ1-2, with D uncertain. This CDR3 is 12 amino acids long. The V gene's germline CDR1 is SGHDT and CDR2 YYEEEE. V lost 6 bases and J 7 bases, leaving 13 bases between the germline ends. In DNA form, the CDR3 reads TGTGCCAGCACCCCAGGAGGTCTTGGCTACACCTTC. Amino acids: CASTPGGLGYTF.

This chain uses TRBV10-3 with TRBJ2-5; 14 nucleotides match TRBD2. Unmatched junction bases numbered 4, after V lost 3 bases and J lost 10 bases. This CDR3 region has 14 residues. The germline V gene encodes CDR1 ENHRY and CDR2 SYGVKD. The CDR3 DNA reads as TGTGCCATCAGTGACTACGGGACTAGCGGGAGCCAGTACTTC. It encodes CAISDYGTSGSQYF.

V is TRBV15 and J is TRBJ2-2, with D unclear. Trimming stripped 0 bases from V and 1 base from J, with 12 bases between. Germline-derived CDR1 and CDR2 are LNHNV and YYDKDF (reference sequence). CDR3 length equals 17 residues. The CDR3 region has the DNA TGTGCCACCAGCAGAGACCGCCCACCCTTGAACACCGGGGAGCTGTTTTTT. Translating it yields CATSRDRPPLNTGELFF.

This clonotype showed up many times. The J gene is TRBJ1-1, the V gene TRBV7-9, with D possibly matching TRBD1 (5 bases). The CDR3 runs 12 residues. Trimming cost V 5 bases and J 4 bases, with 8 bases left between them. Germline V CDR1 and CDR2: SEHNR, FQNEAQ (reference sequence). The CDR3 loop is CASSRGGTEAFF. Written as DNA, the CDR3 is TGTGCCAGCAGCCGCGGGGGCACTGAAGCTTTCTTT.

This clonotype has only a few counts. This chain links TRBV14 with TRBJ1-6; D is uncertain. Germline CDR1 is SGHDN and CDR2 is FVKESK. The CDR3 sequence is 16 residues long. Trimming pared 0 bases from V and 4 bases from J, leaving 10 bases between. CDR3 residues: CASSQDASRYNSPLHF. The CDR3, as DNA: TGTGCCAGCAGCCAAGACGCGTCCCGATATAATTCACCCCTCCACTTT.

This clonotype was detected many times. V gene TRBV12-3 or TRBV12-4 combines with J gene TRBJ2-1; D gene ambiguous. V was pared by 1 base and J by 12 bases, with 7 bases between. This CDR3 comprises 11 residues. CDR3 coding DNA: TGTGCCAGCAGTTTAGTGTACGGGCAGTTCTTC. Protein: CASSLVYGQFF.

A few counts support this clonotype. The chain is built from TRBV11-2 and TRBJ2-7, with D possibly matching TRBD2 (6 bases). The CDR3 spans 15 residues. V lost 5 bases, J lost 0 bases, and 14 bases lay in between. CDR1 is SGHAT and CDR2 is FQNNGV in the germline V gene. CDR3 protein: CASSDGDFSSYEQYF. CDR3 nucleotides: TGTGCCAGCAGCGACGGGGACTTCAGCTCCTACGAGCAGTACTTC.

This clonotype was seen a handful of times. The chain links TRBV4-1 to TRBJ1-2; D uncertain. CDR1 MGHRA and CDR2 YSYEKL come from the germline V gene. Trimming took 0 bases from V and 4 from J, leaving 12 bases between them. The CDR3 runs to 15 residues. The CDR3 protein is CASSQEAQIAYGYTF. CDR3 sequence (DNA): TGCGCCAGCAGCCAAGAGGCCCAGATCGCCTATGGCTACACCTTC.

This clonotype was detected ten times or more. The V call is TRBV29-1, the J call TRBJ2-1, with a possible D match to TRBD1 (5 bases). The V gene's germline CDR1 is SQVTM and CDR2 ANQGSEA. The V and J ends lost 3 bases and 3 bases respectively, with 12 bases between them. CDR3 length equals 14 residues. DNA of the CDR3: TGCAGCGTTGATCGACGTCAGGGCTACAATGAGCAGTTCTTC. Translated, it gives CSVDRRQGYNEQFF.

This clonotype came up a few times. The rearrangement joins TRBV20-1 to TRBJ2-5, with D perhaps TRBD1 (5 bases). The V end was cut by 6 bases, the J end by 5 bases, with 19 bases between. Looked up from germline, CDR1 is DFQATT and CDR2 is SNEGSKA (reference sequence). The CDR3 length is 14 residues. Here the CDR3 reads CSALPPSRVETQYF. CDR3 coding DNA: TGCAGTGCCTTGCCCCCGTCCAGGGTGGAGACCCAGTACTTC.

This clonotype was counted a few times. CDR3 sequence reads: CASSYRESKWEAFF. The CDR3 DNA reads TGTGCCAGCAGTTACAGGGAGTCGAAGTGGGAAGCTTTCTTT. The rearrangement joins TRBV6-5 to TRBJ1-1; D is unresolved. CDR1 and CDR2 from the germline V gene are MNHEY and SVGAGI. The CDR3 contains 14 residues. V was trimmed by 2 bases and J by 8 bases, leaving 15 bases between them.

This clonotype was recorded a few times. V and J are TRBV5-6 and TRBJ2-1; D remains ambiguous. V lost 0 bases, J lost 6 bases, and 7 bases lay in between. The CDR3 length is 13 residues. Germline lookup yields CDR1 SGHDT and CDR2 YYEEEE. Here the CDR3 reads CASSLALINEQFF. The CDR3 DNA follows: TGTGCCAGCAGCTTGGCACTAATCAATGAGCAGTTCTTC. The entire variable domain, with the rest obtained from reference TRBV5-6 and TRBJ2-1, is as follows: DAGVTQSPTHLIKTRGQQVTLRCSPKSGHDTVSWYQQALGQGPQFIFQYYEEEERQRGNFPDRFSGHQFPNYSSELNVNALLLGDSALYLCASSLALINEQFFGPGTRLTVL.

This sequence joins TRBV6-4 and TRBJ1-5, with a weak D call TRBD1 (5 bases). From germline, CDR1 is MRHNA and CDR2 SNTAGT. This CDR3 has 15 residues. V lost 4 bases and J lost 7, with 17 bases in between. CDR3 nucleotide sequence: TGTGCCAGCAGTGCCACTCCGGGGCGAGGACAGCCCCAGCATTTT. This encodes CASSATPGRGQPQHF.

This clonotype appeared a few times. The chain uses TRBV20-1 and TRBJ1-5; D ambiguous. The CDR3 sequence is 13 residues long. Trimming cost V 5 bases and J 7 bases, with 15 bases left between them. CDR1 DFQATT and CDR2 SNEGSKA come from the germline V gene (reference sequence). CDR3 sequence (DNA): TGCAGTGCTGGACGGGAATCGGGGCAGCCCCAGCATTTT. Residues: CSAGRESGQPQHF.

V and J are TRBV12-5 and TRBJ1-1, with unresolved D. Germline V CDR1 and CDR2: LGHNT, FRNRAP. The CDR3 length is 14 residues. Trimming removed 5 bases at V and 0 bases at J, with 10 bases between. The CDR3 region is CASGNGPLNTEAFF. The CDR3 bases are TGTGCTAGTGGTAACGGACCGTTGAACACTGAAGCTTTCTTT.

The genes are TRBV12-3 or TRBV12-4 and TRBJ2-7; 10 nucleotides align to TRBD1. The CDR3 sequence is 15 residues long. V lost 5 bases, J lost 7 bases, and 11 bases stayed unmatched. CDR3 in DNA: TGTGCCAGCAGTCTCCATCGGGACAGGGGCGCAGAGCAGTACTTC. Translated, it gives CASSLHRDRGAEQYF.

J is TRBJ1-1 and V is TRBV24-1, with 11 bases that match TRBD1. The CDR3 is made up of 16 amino acids. With 4 bases clipped from V and 7 bases from J, the junction kept 10 bases outside the gene matches. In germline, CDR1 is KGHDR, CDR2 SFDVKD. Written as DNA, the CDR3 is TGTGCCACCAGTGAGGGAAAGGACAGGGGGCCGCGTGAAGCTTTCTTT. It translates to CATSEGKDRGPREAFF.

This chain connects TRBV12-3 or TRBV12-4 to TRBJ2-1; 7 nucleotides match TRBD1. This CDR3 spans 19 amino acids. Trimming at V came to 7 bases and at J to 0 bases, leaving 18 bases not matched to a gene. The CDR3 spells CASTRLRVDYRGSYNEQFF. The DNA of the CDR3 is TGTGCCAGCACCAGACTGAGGGTCGACTACAGGGGCTCCTACAATGAGCAGTTCTTC.

The chain carries TRBV11-3 and TRBJ1-1, with a possible D match to TRBD1 (6 bases). The V and J ends lost 0 bases and 7 bases respectively, with 9 bases between them. CDR1 is SGHNT and CDR2 is YENEEA in the germline V gene. The CDR3 totals 13 residues. The DNA for the CDR3 is TGTGCCAGCAGCTTAGAGGGACACGGTGAAGCTTTCTTT. Residues: CASSLEGHGEAFF.

This clonotype was seen a few times. Here the CDR3 DNA reads TGTGCCAGCAGTCTCCGGGGACAGGGGAGCTCCTACGAGCAGTACGTC. This gives the protein CASSLRGQGSSYEQYV. This chain links TRBV6-2 or TRBV6-3 with TRBJ2-7; 10 positions match TRBD1. V lost 5 bases to trimming and J lost 0 bases; unmatched junction nucleotides: 7. In germline, CDR1 is MNHEY, CDR2 SVGEGT. This CDR3 is 16 amino acids long.

J is TRBJ2-3 and V is TRBV5-1; TRBD2 is a possible D gene (5 bases). CDR3 length equals 14 residues. Trimming stripped 1 base from V and 2 bases from J, with 8 bases between. Germline V CDR1 and CDR2: SGHRS, YFSETQ. CDR3 in DNA: TGCGCCAGCAGCTTGACAGACTACACAGATACGCAGTATTTT. Protein product: CASSLTDYTDTQYF.

This clonotype occurred a few times. J is TRBJ2-1 and V is TRBV11-2, with 13 bases lining up with TRBD2. V gave up 2 bases and J gave up 2 bases; unmatched junction bases: 15. The length of the CDR3 is 21 residues. The germline V gene encodes CDR1 SGHAT and CDR2 FQNNGV. This CDR3 reads CASSLIKELAGGPGTYNEQFF. CDR3 in DNA: TGTGCCAGCAGCTTAATCAAAGAACTAGCGGGAGGGCCTGGAACCTACAATGAGCAGTTCTTC.